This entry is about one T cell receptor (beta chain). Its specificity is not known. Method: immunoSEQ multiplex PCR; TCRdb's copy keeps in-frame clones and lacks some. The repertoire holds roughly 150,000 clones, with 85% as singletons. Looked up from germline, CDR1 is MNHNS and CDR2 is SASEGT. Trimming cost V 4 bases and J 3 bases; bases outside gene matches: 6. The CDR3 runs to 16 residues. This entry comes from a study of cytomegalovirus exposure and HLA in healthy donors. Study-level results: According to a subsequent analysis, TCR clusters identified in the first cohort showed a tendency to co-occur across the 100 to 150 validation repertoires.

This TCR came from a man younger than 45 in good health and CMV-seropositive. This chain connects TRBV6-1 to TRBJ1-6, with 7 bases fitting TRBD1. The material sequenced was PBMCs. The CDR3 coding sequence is TGTGCCAGCAGTGGCCGGGACAGAGACTATAATTCACCCCTCCACTTT. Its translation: CASSGRDRDYNSPLHF.